A selection of T cell receptor beta chains follows, all from one sample in a study of shared clonotypes between healthy human individuals. Produced via immunoSEQ multiplex PCR; TCRdb's table is partial and in-frame only. Of more than 1,200,000 clones listed, about 98.5% are singletons. The material sequenced was naive CD4+ T cells sorted from blood. Receptor source: a man aged 30 to 39 in good health. Both conserved end residues are part of each CDR3. A D gene is named only where the DNA matches it firmly. The size of a clone is reported for some rows only, either as once, few or many, or as a class for expanded clones.

CDR3 protein | CDR3 DNA | V gene | clone size | D gene | J gene
CATSRDLETGAEQYF | TGTGCCACCAGCAGAGATCTAGAGACAGGGGCCGAGCAGTACTTC | TRBV15 | . | TRBD1 | TRBJ2-7
CASSVTAGENEQFF | TGTGCCAGCAGCGTCACAGCAGGGGAGAATGAGCAGTTCTTC | TRBV9 | . | . | TRBJ2-1
CASGLDRLAGTDTQYF | TGTGCTAGTGGTTTGGATCGACTAGCGGGGACAGATACGCAGTATTTT | TRBV12-5 | . | TRBD2 | TRBJ2-3
CASSMTVYSNQPQHF | TGTGCCAGTAGTATGACGGTGTATAGCAATCAGCCCCAGCATTTT | TRBV19 | . | . | TRBJ1-5
CASRRRQNTGELFF | TGTGCCAGCAGACGCCGCCAGAACACCGGGGAGCTGTTTTTT | TRBV5-6 | . | . | TRBJ2-2
CSAVVLELAAVEETQYF | TGCAGCGCTGTGGTTTTAGAACTAGCGGCCGTTGAGGAGACCCAGTACTTC | TRBV29-1 | . | TRBD2 | TRBJ2-5
CASSPLGGAEDTQYF | TGTGCCAGCAGTCCATTGGGGGGCGCCGAAGATACGCAGTATTTT | TRBV6-1 | . | . | TRBJ2-3
CASSQAEGVGNYEQYF | TGCGCCAGCAGCCAAGCCGAGGGAGTTGGGAACTACGAGCAGTACTTC | TRBV4-1 | once | . | TRBJ2-7
CASSPTSGQETQYF | TGTGCCAGCAGCCCCACTAGCGGCCAAGAGACCCAGTACTTC | TRBV9 | . | TRBD2 | TRBJ2-5
CASSQLPSGEGSEQYF | TGTGCCAGCTCCCAACTCCCCTCAGGGGAAGGTAGCGAGCAGTACTTC | TRBV18 | once | . | TRBJ2-7
CAISETRANEKLFF | TGTGCCATCAGTGAGACCCGGGCGAATGAAAAACTGTTTTTT | TRBV10-3 | . | . | TRBJ1-4